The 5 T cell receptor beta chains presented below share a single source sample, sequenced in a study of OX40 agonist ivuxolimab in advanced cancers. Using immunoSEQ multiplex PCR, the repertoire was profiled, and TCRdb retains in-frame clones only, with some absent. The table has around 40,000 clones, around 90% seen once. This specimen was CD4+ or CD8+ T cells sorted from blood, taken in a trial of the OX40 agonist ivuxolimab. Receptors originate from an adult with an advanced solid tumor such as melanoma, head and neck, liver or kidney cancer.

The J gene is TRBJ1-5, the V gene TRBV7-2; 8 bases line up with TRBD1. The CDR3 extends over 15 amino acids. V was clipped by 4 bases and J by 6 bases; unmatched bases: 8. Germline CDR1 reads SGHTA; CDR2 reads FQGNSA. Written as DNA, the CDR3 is TGTGCCAGCAGCTCCCAGACAGGGGCGGTTCAGCCCCAGCATTTT. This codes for CASSSQTGAVQPQHF.

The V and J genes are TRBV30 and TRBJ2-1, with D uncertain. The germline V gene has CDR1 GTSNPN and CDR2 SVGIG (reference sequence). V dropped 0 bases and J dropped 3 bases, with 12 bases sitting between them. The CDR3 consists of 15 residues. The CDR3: CAWSVRTYFYNEQFF. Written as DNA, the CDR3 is TGTGCCTGGAGTGTGAGAACATACTTCTACAATGAGCAGTTCTTC.

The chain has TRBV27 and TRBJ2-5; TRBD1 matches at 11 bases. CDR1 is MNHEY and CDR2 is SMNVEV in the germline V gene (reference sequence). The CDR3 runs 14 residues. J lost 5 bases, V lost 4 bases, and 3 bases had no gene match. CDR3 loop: CASSWTGGDETQYF. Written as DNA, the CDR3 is TGTGCCAGCAGTTGGACAGGGGGCGACGAGACCCAGTACTTC.

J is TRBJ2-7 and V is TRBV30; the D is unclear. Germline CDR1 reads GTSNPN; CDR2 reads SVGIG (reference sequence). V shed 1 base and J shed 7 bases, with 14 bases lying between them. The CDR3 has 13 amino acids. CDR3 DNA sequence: TGTGCCTGGAGTGAGGCTACTACGAGTGAGCAGTACTTC. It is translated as CAWSEATTSEQYF.

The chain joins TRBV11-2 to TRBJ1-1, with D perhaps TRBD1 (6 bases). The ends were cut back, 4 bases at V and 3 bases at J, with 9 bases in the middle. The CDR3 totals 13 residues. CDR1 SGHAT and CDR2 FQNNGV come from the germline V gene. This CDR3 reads CASSSTGYTEAFF. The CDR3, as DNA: TGTGCCAGCAGCTCTACAGGGTACACTGAAGCTTTCTTT.